The source of this T cell receptor beta chain is a study of memory CD4+ T cells and cytomegalovirus serostatus (dated by TCRdb to about 2019). With respect to the entire study: The cohort included approximately 35 healthy adults from Belgium, of whom 9 were CMV seropositive and about 25 were CMV seronegative. The study sequenced CD4+ memory TCRbeta repertoires of a Belgian cohort with known cytomegalovirus serostatus to replicate a published TCR-based CMV serostatus classifier.

V sheds 0 bases and J sheds 2 bases, leaving 11 bases between their ends. CDR1 and CDR2 were assigned from the germline V gene (reference sequence) as GTSNPN and SVGIG. The cysteine opens and the phenylalanine closes a CDR3 of 16 amino acids. Only CDR3 DNA remains: 48 bases, in frame from the first base. General findings and caveats noted by the study authors: For CMV serostatus prediction, a median bootstrapped AUC of 0.95 was reached with the original framework, and a median bootstrapped AUC of roughly 0.92 was reached with a US-trained random forest. On the Belgian cohort, the classifier built on the original framework reached a median bootstrapped AUC of about 0.96, with a 95% CI of 0.76-1.00. Results were interpreted as suggesting that the CMV-associated TCR signature is largely present in the CD4+ memory repertoire. Among the 150 to 200 previously reported CMV-associated TCRbeta sequences, approximately 70 showed up in the CD4+ memory repertoires, with each one found in between one and five individuals. Unlike the original study, which covered naive and memory CD4+ and CD8+ populations, the Belgian study sequenced only CD4+CD45RO+ memory cells.

Genomic DNA was extracted from sorted cells with the Quick-DNA Microprep Kit. Amplification of TCRbeta DNA was done with the immunoSEQ hsTCRbeta kit, following the protocol from the manufacturer. An Illumina MiSeq instrument was used to sequence the TCRbeta libraries. In the paper's pipeline: Once out-of-frame sequences had been removed, a few million distinct TCRbeta sequences were left, which works out to an average of around 73,000 per individual. Each individual was scored according to the count of fewer than 200 previously reported CMV-associated TCRbeta sequences and the total productive distinct TCRbeta count. A beta-binomial model was reimplemented in Python, and scikit-learn random forests with default parameters were trained on US cohort data. Classifier performance on the Belgian cohort was summarized as median AUC with percentile confidence intervals calculated over 10,000 bootstrap iterations. Imported from immuneACCESS, the table was reduced by TCRdb to in-frame sequences with V and J called. These copies leave out some clones; in studies compared against another copy, an unresolved V gene accounts for under half, and the cause of the remainder is not known. Clonal size and the V and J genes are those of that table, whereas D and trimming came from the DNA. This sample has tens of thousands of clones in its table, and 75% to 90% of those were observed once. Of the sample, about 0.8% is held by the ten largest clones.

Regarding this clone: What this receptor recognizes is not known. Base quality data are lacking; no much larger clone is found one base away.

A FACSAria II was used to sort memory CD4+ T cells, defined as single viable CD3+CD4+CD8-CD45RO+ cells. CMV serostatus was assessed using a Roche Elecsys assay, by which serum IgG against CMV pp150, pp28, p38 and p52 was detected. Following thawing, total CD4+ T cells were enriched through positive selection using CD4 magnetic microbeads. The samples came from a different study that was designed specifically to examine the CD4+ T cell memory repertoire. Peripheral blood mononuclear cells were isolated and cryopreserved according to standard operating procedures, and serum was kept at -80 degrees C. Staining used CD3-PerCP (BW264/56), CD4-APC (RPA-T4), CD45RO-PE (UCHT1) and CD8-Pacific Orange (3B5) antibodies, with Sytox blue excluding non-viable cells.

The V and J genes are TRBV30 and TRBJ2-6; the D gene cannot be named for sure. The clonotype originates from an adult in good health and CMV-seronegative. The sequencing input was memory CD4+ T cells from blood. The CDR3 region: CAWSVVIVPGANVLTF. The DNA reads as follows: TGTGCCTGGAGTGTAGTAATAGTCCCTGGGGCCAACGTCCTGACTTTC.